Following are 20 T cell receptor beta chains from one sample sequenced in a study of patients and donors after allogeneic stem cell transplantation. TCRdb recomputed calls from the RT-PCR reads with MiXCR, one row per CDR3 protein. This sample has 800,000 to 1,000,000 distinct CDR3 sequences, with 18% found just once. Sample: blood, either unsorted or a sorted T cell fraction (not recorded which). The receptors here all came from a human donor who was either an allogeneic HSCT recipient or a stem cell or donor lymphocyte infusion donor (not recorded which). It is not recorded whose cells these are; they may come from a transplant donor.

This clonotype was seen many times. The chain couples TRBV10-3 to TRBJ2-5, with 10 bases that match TRBD2. The CDR3 extends over 16 amino acids. V lost 2 bases to trimming and J lost 2 bases; unmatched junction nucleotides: 5. Germline V gene data show CDR1 as ENHRY and CDR2 as SYGVKD. CDR3 nucleotide sequence: TGTGCCATCAGTGAGGTTAGCGGGGGGTCGCAAGAGACCCAGTACTTC. This codes for CAISEVSGGSQETQYF.

The chain recombines TRBV12-3 or TRBV12-4 with TRBJ2-4; D possibly corresponds to TRBD2 (5 bases). Trimming shortened V by 4 bases and J by 8 bases, and 12 bases separated the two germline ends. CDR3 size: 13 residues. The CDR3 loop reads CASSSRLRDIQYF. For the CDR3, the DNA is TGTGCCAGCAGTTCTAGACTGCGGGACATTCAGTACTTC.

This chain uses TRBV7-2 with TRBJ2-5; 8 bases map to TRBD2. Trimming at V came to 11 bases and at J to 5 bases, leaving 7 bases not matched to a gene. Germline V gene sequence: CDR1 SGHTA, CDR2 FQGNSA. This CDR3 is 12 amino acids long. CDR3 region: CAGSAGAETQYF. The CDR3, as DNA: TGTGCCGGGTCAGCGGGGGCGGAGACCCAGTACTTC.

This sequence joins TRBV7-8 and TRBJ2-3; the D is unclear. The CDR3 length is 14 residues. CDR1 SGHVS and CDR2 FQNEAQ come from the germline V gene. Deletions cut 2 bases from V and 2 bases from J, with 8 bases between. CDR3 sequence: CASSLLDDTDTQYF. The CDR3 region has the DNA TGTGCCAGCAGCTTACTGGACGACACAGATACGCAGTATTTT.

The chain joins TRBV29-1 to TRBJ2-7, with 7 bases that match TRBD1. CDR3 length: 12 amino acids. After removal of 7 bases from V and 6 bases from J, the junction contained 9 bases not matched to a gene. Germline V gives CDR1 SQVTM, CDR2 ANQGSEA. The CDR3 sequence is CSARQGSFEQYF. The CDR3 DNA sequence: TGCAGCGCCCGACAGGGATCTTTCGAGCAGTACTTC.

In its sample, this clonotype was seen a few times. The chain combines TRBV6-5 with TRBJ2-7, with D unclear. Germline lookup yields CDR1 MNHEY and CDR2 SVGAGI. V was clipped by 0 bases and J by 1 base, with 13 bases between them. This CDR3 comprises 16 residues. This CDR3 reads CASSYSVSTPSYEQYF. The CDR3 nucleotides are TGTGCCAGCAGTTACTCAGTCTCTACTCCATCCTACGAGCAGTACTTC.

The sample holds a few counts of this clonotype. The V gene is TRBV6-2 or TRBV6-3, the J gene TRBJ2-5, with D possibly being TRBD1 (6 bases). CDR3 size: 14 residues. The germline V gene encodes CDR1 MNHEY and CDR2 SVGEGT. V dropped 8 bases and J dropped 1 base, with 14 bases sitting between them. The CDR3 loop is CASQTGQLQETQYF. CDR3 nucleotides: TGTGCCAGCCAAACTGGACAGCTCCAAGAGACCCAGTACTTC.

This clonotype was seen a handful of times. This chain joins TRBV10-2 and TRBJ1-5; D not certain. This CDR3 is built from 14 residues. The V end lost 3 bases, the J end lost 3 bases, and 9 bases lay between the germline ends. Germline CDR1 and CDR2: WSHSY and SAAADI. CDR3 sequence (DNA): TGCGCCAGCAGTGAATGGCCTAACAATCAGCCCCAGCATTTT. Translated, it gives CASSEWPNNQPQHF.

CDR3 bases: TGTGCCAGCAGCTGGACAGGTCCGGGCCAAGAGACCCAGTACTTC. This encodes CASSWTGPGQETQYF. J is TRBJ2-5 and V is TRBV11-3, with TRBD1 matching over 7 bases. V shed 4 bases, J shed 1 base, and the junction held 6 bases outside the gene matches. Germline CDR1 and CDR2: SGHNT and YENEEA. CDR3 size: 15 residues.

The chain uses TRBV7-9 and TRBJ2-5, with D tentatively TRBD2 (6 bases). Germline lookup yields CDR1 SEHNR and CDR2 FQNEAQ (reference sequence). The CDR3 has 14 amino acids. The V gene lost 5 bases and the J gene lost 4 bases, with 14 bases spanning the gap. As DNA, the CDR3 is TGTGCCAGCAGCCGGGCCCTGGGGGGAGAGACCCAGTACTTC. This encodes CASSRALGGETQYF.

This clonotype has a handful of counts. The CDR3 sequence is CASSQEVASGGFTDTQYF. The CDR3 DNA sequence: TGCGCCAGCAGCCAAGAAGTGGCTAGCGGGGGGTTCACAGATACGCAGTATTTT. This rearrangement joins TRBV4-1 to TRBJ2-3, with 11 bases aligning to TRBD2. Germline lookup yields CDR1 MGHRA and CDR2 YSYEKL. The CDR3 covers 18 residues. Trimming at V came to 0 bases and at J to 2 bases, leaving 7 bases not matched to a gene.

The chain employs TRBV6-2 or TRBV6-3 and TRBJ2-1; D might be TRBD2 (7 bases). The CDR3 runs 16 residues. Per germline, CDR1 MNHEY and CDR2 SVGEGT. Trimming left V 5 bases short and J 2 bases short, with 16 bases between. This CDR3 reads CASSLYGGPTYNEQFF. The CDR3 bases are TGTGCCAGCAGTCTCTACGGGGGGCCAACCTACAATGAGCAGTTCTTC.

V usage is TRBV29-1 and J usage is TRBJ1-5; TRBD1 agrees at 9 bases. Per germline, CDR1 SQVTM and CDR2 ANQGSEA. CDR3 size: 15 residues. V shed 4 bases and J 1 base; nucleotides not matched to a gene: 5. CDR3 in DNA: TGCAGCGTTGGCGCCGGGACAGGGAGCAATCAGCCCCAGCATTTT. It is translated as CSVGAGTGSNQPQHF.

The chain uses TRBV7-3 and TRBJ2-3; D is possibly TRBD2 (5 bases). The CDR3 spans 14 residues. V gave up 3 bases and J gave up 6 bases, with 13 bases separating them. CDR1 is SGHTA, CDR2 FQGTGA, per germline. DNA of the CDR3: TGTGCCAGCAGCTTGCTCTCTTTAGCGGATACGCAGTATTTT. Amino acid sequence: CASSLLSLADTQYF.

This clonotype was picked up a small number of times. This chain uses TRBV29-1 with TRBJ2-2; no definite D call. V was trimmed by 4 bases and J by 0 bases, leaving 6 bases between them. Germline loops: CDR1 SQVTM, CDR2 ANQGSEA. This CDR3 region has 13 residues. The CDR3 protein is CSVGRPNTGELFF. CDR3 DNA sequence: TGCAGCGTTGGCAGGCCGAACACCGGGGAGCTGTTTTTT.

V gene TRBV20-1 combines with J gene TRBJ1-6; no firm D call. The CDR3 has 15 amino acids. Trimming took 1 base from V and 6 from J, leaving 13 bases between them. Per germline, CDR1 DFQATT and CDR2 SNEGSKA (reference sequence). The CDR3 loop reads CSARVLRHTNSPLHF. In nucleotides, the CDR3 is TGCAGTGCTAGAGTACTGCGACATACTAATTCACCCCTCCACTTT.

The chain carries TRBV4-1 and TRBJ2-5; TRBD2 matches at 10 bases. The CDR3 has 17 residues. CDR1 and CDR2 (germline): MGHRA, YSYEKL. V trimming: 0 bases; J trimming: 4 bases; junction bases outside the gene matches: 8. CDR3: CASSQEGLAGEGETQYF. The CDR3 bases are TGCGCCAGCAGCCAAGAGGGGCTAGCGGGAGAGGGAGAGACCCAGTACTTC.

CDR3 protein: CSARETQGATSPLHF. The CDR3 DNA sequence: TGCAGTGCTAGAGAAACCCAGGGGGCTACTTCACCCCTCCACTTT. This chain links TRBV20-1 with TRBJ1-6, with 8 bases that match TRBD1. Trimming cost V 0 bases and J 9 bases; bases outside gene matches: 7. Germline-derived CDR1 and CDR2 are DFQATT and SNEGSKA (reference sequence). The CDR3 has 15 amino acids.

A remark on this clonotype: With a much larger clone just one base away, this may be a read error. V and J are TRBV7-8 and TRBJ1-5, with a possible D match to TRBD1 (5 bases). Trimming left V 6 bases short and J 5 bases short, with 8 bases between. In germline, CDR1 is SGHVS, CDR2 FQNEAQ. There are 12 residues in the CDR3. The CDR3: CASRSGDQPQHF. The CDR3, as DNA: TGTGCCAGCAGGTCGGGGGATCAGCCCCAGCATTTT.

This clonotype was observed a handful of times. V gene TRBV30 combines with J gene TRBJ2-7; TRBD1 agrees at 8 bases. This CDR3 has 14 residues. V gave up 0 bases and J gave up 8 bases; unmatched junction bases: 9. Germline V gene lookup returns CDR1 GTSNPN and CDR2 SVGIG (reference sequence). The CDR3 protein is CAWSVRDRSGKQYF. CDR3 DNA: TGTGCCTGGAGTGTAAGGGACAGGTCGGGTAAGCAGTACTTC.